The 23 T cell receptor beta chains reported below all come from one sample, sequenced in a study of shared clonotypes between healthy human individuals. Sequencing used immunoSEQ multiplex PCR; TCRdb keeps in-frame clones, though not all of them. The sample includes 2 million to 3 million clones, roughly 93% of them seen just once. The sequenced sample was naive CD4+ T cells from PBMCs. Documented subset: CD45RA+ positively selected. The receptors stem from a man between 18 and 35 years old in good health. Some clones in this sample may be carry-over from other donors' samples.

The rearrangement joins TRBV25-1 to TRBJ1-4; 7 bases fit TRBD1. V was pared by 1 base and J by 11 bases, with 10 bases of the junction left unmatched. This CDR3 has 15 amino acids. The germline gives CDR1 MGHDK, CDR2 SYGVNS. This CDR3 is CASSESGRGQDKLFF. DNA of the CDR3: TGTGCCAGCAGTGAATCGGGTAGGGGGCAGGATAAACTGTTTTTT.

A remark on this clone: This sample includes further DNA sequences coding for the same CDR3. The chain uses TRBV11-2 and TRBJ1-2; 9 bases match TRBD1. CDR1 is SGHAT and CDR2 is FQNNGV in the germline V gene. CDR3 length: 15 amino acids. The V and J ends lost 4 bases and 0 bases, in that order; junction bases with no gene match: 3. CDR3 protein: CASSSRQGANYGYTF. The CDR3 DNA reads TGTGCCAGCAGCTCCCGACAGGGGGCTAACTATGGCTACACCTTC. Full variable domain (outside the CDR3, taken from reference TRBV11-2 and TRBJ1-2): EAGVAQSPRYKIIEKRQSVAFWCNPISGHATLYWYQQILGQGPKLLIQFQNNGVVDDSQLPKDRFSAERLKGVDSTLKIQPAKLEDSAVYLCASSSRQGANYGYTFGSGTRLTVV.

The genes are TRBV10-3 and TRBJ2-3; the match to TRBD2 covers 15 bases. The germline V gene has CDR1 ENHRY and CDR2 SYGVKD. This CDR3 spans 19 amino acids. V shed 0 bases and J 4 bases; nucleotides not matched to a gene: 8. The CDR3 sequence: CAISESGTSGRYNADTQYF. In DNA, the CDR3 is TGTGCCATCAGTGAGTCGGGGACTAGCGGGAGGTACAACGCAGATACGCAGTATTTT.

This chain joins TRBV7-2 and TRBJ2-5; 15 bases align to TRBD2. J lost 6 bases, V lost 6 bases, and 5 bases had no gene match. The CDR3 runs 15 residues. CDR1 is SGHTA, CDR2 FQGNSA, per germline. Here the CDR3 DNA reads TGTGCCAGCAGAGGAGGACTAGCGGGAGGGAAGACCCAGTACTTC. Amino acid sequence: CASRGGLAGGKTQYF. Drawing the rest from reference TRBV7-2 and TRBJ2-5, the complete variable domain is GAGVSQSPSNKVTEKGKDVELRCDPISGHTALYWYRQSLGQGLEFLIYFQGNSAPDKSGLPSDRFSAERTGGSVSTLTIQRTQQEDSAVYLCASRGGLAGGKTQYFGPGTRLLVL.

The rearrangement links TRBV14 to TRBJ2-2; 12 positions match TRBD2. The CDR3 runs to 17 residues. V dropped 5 bases and J dropped 2; count of bases not matched to a gene: 6. CDR1 is SGHDN and CDR2 is FVKESK in the germline V gene. Here the CDR3 DNA reads TGTGCCAGCAGCTATCGACTAGCGGGAGATAACACCGGGGAGCTGTTTTTT. It specifies CASSYRLAGDNTGELFF.

A few counts support this clone. V gene TRBV6-1 combines with J gene TRBJ1-2; D remains unclear. The CDR3 loop spans 15 amino acids. V was trimmed by 2 bases and J by 0 bases, leaving 10 bases between them. Germline assignment: CDR1 MNHNS and CDR2 SASEGT. In DNA form, the CDR3 reads TGTGCCAGCAGTGAAAGTGGCCGACCTAACTATGGCTACACCTTC. Translation: CASSESGRPNYGYTF.

The chain recombines TRBV10-3 with TRBJ2-3; 10 nucleotides agree with TRBD2. Germline V gives CDR1 ENHRY, CDR2 SYGVKD. V was clipped by 3 bases and J by 1 base; unmatched bases: 13. The length of the CDR3 is 19 residues. The CDR3 sequence is CAISERGGKAGGRTDTQYF. The CDR3 region has the DNA TGTGCCATCAGTGAAAGGGGCGGGAAAGCGGGAGGGCGCACAGATACGCAGTATTTT.

With respect to this clone: Other DNA sequences in this specimen translate into the identical CDR3. The chain carries TRBV9 and TRBJ2-7; D ambiguous. Per the germline V gene, CDR1 is SGDLS and CDR2 is YYNGEE. This CDR3 is built from 13 residues. Trimming left V 0 bases short and J 6 bases short, with 10 bases between. CDR3 sequence reads: CASSVGWGSEQYF. The CDR3 DNA reads as TGTGCCAGCAGCGTAGGATGGGGTTCCGAGCAGTACTTC.

The chain couples TRBV28 to TRBJ2-7, with a possible D match to TRBD1 (6 bases). The germline gives CDR1 MDHEN, CDR2 SYDVKM. Deletions cut 3 bases from V and 3 bases from J, with 12 bases between. This CDR3 is built from 14 residues. Here the CDR3 reads CASSLSGGFYEQYF. The CDR3 nucleotides read TGTGCCAGCAGTTTGTCTGGGGGCTTCTACGAGCAGTACTTC.

The V call is TRBV6-1, the J call TRBJ1-3; D might be TRBD1 (5 bases). The V gene's germline CDR1 is MNHNS and CDR2 SASEGT. The length of the CDR3 is 13 residues. The V end was cut by 6 bases, the J end by 4 bases, with 10 bases between. The CDR3: CASSWGSGNTIYF. The CDR3 coding sequence is TGTGCCAGCAGCTGGGGGAGCGGAAACACCATATATTTT.

This clone has a single count. The V call is TRBV5-1, the J call TRBJ2-5; D not certain. The V gene lost 0 bases and the J gene lost 2 bases, with 11 bases spanning the gap. Germline CDR1 and CDR2: SGHRS and YFSETQ. This CDR3 spans 15 amino acids. CDR3 nucleotides: TGCGCCAGCAGCTTGGGTGACCCCGTACAAGAGACCCAGTACTTC. This codes for CASSLGDPVQETQYF. Based on the CDR3 plus reference TRBV5-1 and TRBJ2-5, the full variable domain is KAGVTQTPRYLIKTRGQQVTLSCSPISGHRSVSWYQQTPGQGLQFLFEYFSETQRNKGNFPGRFSGRQFSNSRSEMNVSTLELGDSALYLCASSLGDPVQETQYFGPGTRLLVL.

This chain links TRBV27 with TRBJ2-4; possible D gene TRBD2, 5 bases. Germline CDR1 and CDR2: MNHEY and SMNVEV (reference sequence). This CDR3 contains 13 residues. Between the trimmed V and J ends, which lost 2 bases and 9 bases, there was a span of 11 bases. As DNA, the CDR3 is TGTGCCAGCAGTTTACAGCTACGGGGCATTCAGTACTTC. The encoded protein is CASSLQLRGIQYF.

Regarding this clone: The germline gene is not matched at one end of the junction; a read error may be the cause. The chain couples TRBV28 to TRBJ1-3, with 12 bases fitting TRBD1. CDR3 length equals 12 residues. Looked up from germline, CDR1 is MDHEN and CDR2 is SYDVKM. The CDR3 is CASSPIGDRGQF. The DNA of the CDR3 is TGTGCCAGCAGTCCCATAGGGGACAGGGGGCAATTT. Based on the CDR3 plus reference TRBV28 and TRBJ1-3, the full variable domain is DVKVTQSSRYLVKRTGEKVFLECVQDMDHENMFWYRQDPGLGLRLIYFSYDVKMKEKGDIPEGYSVSREKKERFSLILESASTNQTSMYLCASSPIGDRGQFGEGSWLTVV.

Regarding this clone: Other nucleotide sequences from this sample produce the same CDR3. The gene calls are TRBV5-1 and TRBJ2-1; no reliable D call. The CDR3 has 11 amino acids. Germline V gives CDR1 SGHRS, CDR2 YFSETQ. The V gene lost 0 bases and the J gene lost 6 bases, with 1 base spanning the gap. In DNA, the CDR3 is TGCGCCAGCAGCTTGGGCAATGAGCAGTTCTTC. Protein: CASSLGNEQFF.

The chain is built from TRBV19 and TRBJ2-3; no definite D call. The CDR3 is made up of 14 amino acids. Germline V gene sequence: CDR1 LNHDA, CDR2 SQIVND (reference sequence). The V and J ends lost 2 bases and 5 bases respectively, with 11 bases between them. The DNA for the CDR3 is TGTGCCAGTAGTATAACTGCAGTCGGAGATACGCAGTATTTT. The encoded protein is CASSITAVGDTQYF.

In DNA form, the CDR3 reads TGTGCCAGCGGATTAACCGGGACAGGGCCGGAAGCTTTCTTT. Protein product: CASGLTGTGPEAFF. The J gene is TRBJ1-1, the V gene TRBV7-2, with 9 bases fitting TRBD1. Trimming cost V 8 bases and J 8 bases; bases outside gene matches: 12. This CDR3 comprises 14 residues. Germline loops: CDR1 SGHTA, CDR2 FQGNSA. Filled out from reference TRBV7-2 and TRBJ1-1, the complete variable domain reads GAGVSQSPSNKVTEKGKDVELRCDPISGHTALYWYRQSLGQGLEFLIYFQGNSAPDKSGLPSDRFSAERTGGSVSTLTIQRTQQEDSAVYLCASGLTGTGPEAFFGQGTRLTVV.

The rearrangement joins TRBV7-2 to TRBJ2-3; D is ambiguous. With 4 bases removed from V and 1 base from J, the gap between germline ends came to 15 bases. The CDR3 consists of 16 residues. CDR1 and CDR2 (germline): SGHTA, FQGNSA. The CDR3 bases are TGTGCCAGCAGCTCCTTTCTGGGCTCTGGCACAGATACGCAGTATTTT. Translated: CASSSFLGSGTDTQYF.

This rearrangement joins TRBV18 to TRBJ2-2; D unclear. Germline values: CDR1 KGHSH, CDR2 LQKENI. Trimming pared 1 base from V and 10 bases from J, leaving 10 bases between. The CDR3 loop spans 13 amino acids. CDR3 sequence: CASSPLPSAELFF. The CDR3 DNA follows: TGTGCCAGCTCACCACTCCCGAGCGCGGAGCTGTTTTTT.

V is TRBV15 and J is TRBJ1-4, with a possible D match to TRBD1 (6 bases). The CDR3 is 16 residues long. Germline assignment: CDR1 LNHNV and CDR2 YYDKDF (reference sequence). V lost 2 bases, J lost 5 bases, and 15 bases lay in between. The CDR3 DNA is TGTGCCACCAGCAGAACAAGACAGGTGGGGAATGAAAAACTGTTTTTT. It is translated as CATSRTRQVGNEKLFF.

The chain links TRBV6-4 to TRBJ2-5; weak D call: TRBD2 (6 bases). Germline lookup yields CDR1 MRHNA and CDR2 SNTAGT. The CDR3 consists of 15 residues. V was trimmed by 4 bases and J by 2 bases, leaving 14 bases between them. CDR3 in amino acids: CASSVISGPQETQYF. CDR3 sequence (DNA): TGTGCCAGCAGTGTTATTAGCGGACCTCAAGAGACCCAGTACTTC.

The chain is built from TRBV18 and TRBJ2-7; 7 nucleotides align to TRBD2. Germline V gives CDR1 KGHSH, CDR2 LQKENI. The length of the CDR3 is 15 residues. J was trimmed by 1 base and V by 3 bases; bases with no gene match: 6. The CDR3 DNA reads as TGTGCCAGCTCACCCCAATCGGGGGGATCCTACGAGCAGTACTTC. It yields the protein CASSPQSGGSYEQYF.

This chain uses TRBV7-2 with TRBJ1-2; no definite D call. The V gene's germline CDR1 is SGHTA and CDR2 FQGNSA. Trimming took off 3 bases at V and 4 bases at J, with 15 bases between the two ends. CDR3 length equals 15 residues. The CDR3 DNA is TGTGCCAGCAGCTTGGTTTCGGGTATGACCTATGGCTACACCTTC. This encodes CASSLVSGMTYGYTF. The whole variable domain, remainder taken from reference TRBV7-2 and TRBJ1-2, is GAGVSQSPSNKVTEKGKDVELRCDPISGHTALYWYRQSLGQGLEFLIYFQGNSAPDKSGLPSDRFSAERTGGSVSTLTIQRTQQEDSAVYLCASSLVSGMTYGYTFGSGTRLTVV.

CDR3 nucleotide sequence: TGCGCCAGCAGCTCCCAAACGTATGGCTACACCTTC. Protein sequence: CASSSQTYGYTF. This chain joins TRBV5-1 and TRBJ1-2; D not resolved. V gave up 3 bases and J gave up 5 bases, with 8 bases separating them. This CDR3 has 12 residues. Germline V gene data show CDR1 as SGHRS and CDR2 as YFSETQ.